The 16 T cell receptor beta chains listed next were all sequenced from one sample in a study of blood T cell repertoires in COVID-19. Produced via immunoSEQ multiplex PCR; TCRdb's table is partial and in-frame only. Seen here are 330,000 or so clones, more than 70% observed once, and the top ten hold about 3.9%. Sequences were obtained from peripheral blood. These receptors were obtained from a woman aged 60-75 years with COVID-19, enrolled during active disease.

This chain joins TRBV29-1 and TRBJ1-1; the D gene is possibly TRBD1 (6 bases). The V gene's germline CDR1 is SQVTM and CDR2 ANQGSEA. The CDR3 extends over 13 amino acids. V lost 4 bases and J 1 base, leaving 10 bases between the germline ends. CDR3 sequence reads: CSVGRTANTEAFF. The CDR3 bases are TGCAGCGTTGGCAGGACAGCGAACACTGAAGCTTTCTTT.

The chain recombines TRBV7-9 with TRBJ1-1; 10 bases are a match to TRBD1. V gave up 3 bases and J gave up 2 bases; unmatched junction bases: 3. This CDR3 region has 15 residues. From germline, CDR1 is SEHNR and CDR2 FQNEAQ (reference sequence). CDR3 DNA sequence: TGTGCCAGCAGCTTGGGGGACAGGGGAAACACTGAAGCTTTCTTT. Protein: CASSLGDRGNTEAFF.

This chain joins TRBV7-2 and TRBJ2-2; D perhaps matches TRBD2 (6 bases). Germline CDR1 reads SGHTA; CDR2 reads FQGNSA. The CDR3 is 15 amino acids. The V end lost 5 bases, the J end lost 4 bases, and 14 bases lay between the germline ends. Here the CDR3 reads CASSPQGLITGELFF. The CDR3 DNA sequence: TGTGCCAGCAGCCCTCAGGGACTCATCACCGGGGAGCTGTTTTTT.

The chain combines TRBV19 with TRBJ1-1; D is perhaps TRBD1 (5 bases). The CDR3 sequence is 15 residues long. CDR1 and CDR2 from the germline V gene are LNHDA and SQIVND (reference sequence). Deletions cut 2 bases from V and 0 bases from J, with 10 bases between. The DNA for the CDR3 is TGTGCCAGTAGTATACAGGGATCGATGAACACTGAAGCTTTCTTT. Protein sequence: CASSIQGSMNTEAFF.

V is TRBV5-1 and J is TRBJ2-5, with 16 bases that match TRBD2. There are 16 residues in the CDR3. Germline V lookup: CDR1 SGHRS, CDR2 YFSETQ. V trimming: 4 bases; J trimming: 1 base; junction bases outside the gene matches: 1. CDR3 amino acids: CASSGTSGGGQETQYF. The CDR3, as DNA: TGCGCCAGCAGCGGGACTAGCGGGGGGGGCCAAGAGACCCAGTACTTC.

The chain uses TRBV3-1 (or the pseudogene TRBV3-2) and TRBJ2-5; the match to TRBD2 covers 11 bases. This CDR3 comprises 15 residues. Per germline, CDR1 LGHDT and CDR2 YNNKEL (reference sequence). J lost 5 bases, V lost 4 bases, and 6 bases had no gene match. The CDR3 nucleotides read TGTGCCAGCAGCCCCTCTCCTAGCGGGGGGGAGACCCAGTACTTC. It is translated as CASSPSPSGGETQYF.

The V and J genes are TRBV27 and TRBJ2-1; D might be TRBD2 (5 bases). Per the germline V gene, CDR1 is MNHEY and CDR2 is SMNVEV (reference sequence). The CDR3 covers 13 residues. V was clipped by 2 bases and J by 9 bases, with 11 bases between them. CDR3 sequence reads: CASSLNLGGEQFF. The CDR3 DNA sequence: TGTGCCAGCAGTTTAAATCTAGGAGGTGAGCAGTTCTTC.

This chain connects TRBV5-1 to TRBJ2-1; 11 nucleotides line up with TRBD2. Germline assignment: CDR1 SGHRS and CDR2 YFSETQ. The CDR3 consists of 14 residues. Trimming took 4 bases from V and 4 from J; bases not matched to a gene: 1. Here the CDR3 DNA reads TGCGCCAGCAGCGGGACTAGCGGATACAATGAGCAGTTCTTC. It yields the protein CASSGTSGYNEQFF.

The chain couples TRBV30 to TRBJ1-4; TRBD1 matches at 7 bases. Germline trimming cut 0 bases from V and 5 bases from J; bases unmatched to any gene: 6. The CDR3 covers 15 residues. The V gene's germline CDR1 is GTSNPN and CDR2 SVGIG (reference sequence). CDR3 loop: CAWSVVTGNNEKLFF. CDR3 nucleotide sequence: TGTGCCTGGAGTGTAGTGACAGGGAACAATGAAAAACTGTTTTTT.

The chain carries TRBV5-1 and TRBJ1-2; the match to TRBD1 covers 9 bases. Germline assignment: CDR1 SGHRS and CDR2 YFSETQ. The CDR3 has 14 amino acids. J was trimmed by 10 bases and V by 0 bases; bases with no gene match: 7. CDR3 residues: CASSLAMTGGYYTF. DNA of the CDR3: TGCGCCAGCAGCTTGGCCATGACAGGGGGGTACTACACCTTC.

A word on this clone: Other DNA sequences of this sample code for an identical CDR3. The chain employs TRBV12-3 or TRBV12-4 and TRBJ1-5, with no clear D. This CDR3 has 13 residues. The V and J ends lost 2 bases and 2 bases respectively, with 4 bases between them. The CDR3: CASSLRGNQPQHF. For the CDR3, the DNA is TGTGCCAGCAGTTTACGGGGCAATCAGCCCCAGCATTTT.

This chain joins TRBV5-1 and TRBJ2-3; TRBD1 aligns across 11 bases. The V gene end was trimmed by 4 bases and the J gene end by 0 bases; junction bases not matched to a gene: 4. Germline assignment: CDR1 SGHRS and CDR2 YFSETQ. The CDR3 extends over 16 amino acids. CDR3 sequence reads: CASSPGTGGSTDTQYF. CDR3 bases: TGCGCCAGCAGCCCAGGGACAGGGGGGAGCACAGATACGCAGTATTTT.

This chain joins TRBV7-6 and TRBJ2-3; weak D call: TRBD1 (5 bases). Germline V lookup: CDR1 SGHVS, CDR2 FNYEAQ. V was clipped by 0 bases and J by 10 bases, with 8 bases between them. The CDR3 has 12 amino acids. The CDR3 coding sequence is TGTGCCAGCAGCTTAGCGCTGGGGCCGCAGTATTTT. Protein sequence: CASSLALGPQYF.

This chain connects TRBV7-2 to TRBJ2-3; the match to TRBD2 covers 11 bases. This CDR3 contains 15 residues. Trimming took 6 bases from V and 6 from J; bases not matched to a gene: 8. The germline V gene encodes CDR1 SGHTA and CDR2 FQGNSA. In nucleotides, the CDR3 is TGTGCCAGCAGGCTAGCGGGGGGTCAAGTCGATACGCAGTATTTT. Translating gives CASRLAGGQVDTQYF.

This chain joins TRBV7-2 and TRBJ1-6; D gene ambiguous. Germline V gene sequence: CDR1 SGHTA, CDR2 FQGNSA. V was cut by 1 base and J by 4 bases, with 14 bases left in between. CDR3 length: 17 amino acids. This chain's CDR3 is CASSLEREPVYNSPLHF. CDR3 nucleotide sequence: TGTGCCAGCAGCTTAGAGCGGGAGCCGGTTTATAATTCACCCCTCCACTTT.

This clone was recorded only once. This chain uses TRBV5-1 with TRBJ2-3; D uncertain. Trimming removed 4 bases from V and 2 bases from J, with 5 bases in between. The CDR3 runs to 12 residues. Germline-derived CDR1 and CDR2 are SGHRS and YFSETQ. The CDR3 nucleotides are TGCGCCAGCAGCCAAAACACAGATACGCAGTATTTT. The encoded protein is CASSQNTDTQYF.